This T cell receptor (beta chain) is drawn from a study of OX40 agonist ivuxolimab in advanced cancers. Study-wide results and limits: Within 6 weeks, CD4+ and CD8+ blood T cells expanded clonally at 0.1 to 3.0 mg/kg. No antigen was identified for the clonally expanded peripheral T cells. Among patients with partial responses at 0.1-3.0 mg/kg, clonal expansion was among the lowest.

Trimming cost V 1 base and J 2 bases, with 9 bases left between them. The CDR3 spans 14 residues. Germline V gene sequence: CDR1 GTSNPN, CDR2 SVGIG (reference sequence). The assay was immunoSEQ multiplex PCR, and TCRdb's table has in-frame clones only and misses some. The profile covers roughly 60,000 clones, with 85% to 90% appearing a single time and around 15% taken by the ten largest. Blood was sampled at baseline, cycle 4 day 1, and cycle 7 day 1. Note on this clone: Its target is not known.

The TCR sequence derives from an adult with an advanced solid tumor such as melanoma, head and neck, liver or kidney cancer. The chain couples TRBV30 to TRBJ1-5, with D perhaps matching TRBD1 (5 bases). Source: CD4+ or CD8+ T cells sorted from blood, taken in a trial of the OX40 agonist ivuxolimab. The CDR3 DNA follows: TGTGCCTGGAGTGGGAGAGGGGGCAATCAGCCCCAGCATTTT. It encodes CAWSGRGGNQPQHF.